The source of this TCR beta chain is a study of blood T cell repertoires in COVID-19. The CDR3 is 10 residues long. With 7 bases removed from V and 3 bases from J, the gap between germline ends came to 7 bases. CDR1 DFQATT and CDR2 SNEGSKA come from the germline V gene (reference sequence). Method: immunoSEQ multiplex PCR; TCRdb's copy keeps in-frame clones and lacks some. The data hold approximately 250,000 clones, with 85% to 90% observed a single time. The receptor was derived from a woman aged 55-69 years in a cohort exposed to, infected with or recovered from COVID-19 (not recorded which). The chain uses TRBV20-1 and TRBJ2-7; D call uncertain. Input material: PBMCs or T cells enriched from blood (not recorded which). The CDR3 here is CSVGDYEQYF. The CDR3, as DNA: TGCAGTGTCGGAGACTACGAGCAGTACTTC.